This record covers a single T cell receptor (beta chain). Its target is not known. The data were taken from a study of cytomegalovirus exposure and HLA in healthy donors. PCR primers comprised 60 Vbeta and 13 Jbeta primers. Profiling relied on immunoSEQ multiplex PCR, and the TCRdb table lists in-frame clones only, not all of them. Of fewer than 250,000 clones in the sample, approximately 79% were seen once. From germline, CDR1 is SQVTM and CDR2 ANQGSEA. This CDR3 spans 16 amino acids. With 4 bases clipped from V and 2 bases from J, the junction kept 8 bases outside the gene matches. The study, taken as a whole, reports: Later on, an analysis tied 18,000 or so TCR beta sequences to HLA alleles at 0.05 false discovery rate. There were 164 TCR beta chains listed as cytomegalovirus-associated. Reported performance of the classifier showed diagnosis of cytomegalovirus status with high specificity and sensitivity. Owing to their indistinguishability, certain V segments, notably TRBV6-2 and TRBV6-3, were excluded.

The chain links TRBV29-1 to TRBJ2-3; 11 bases align to TRBD2. This TCR was recovered from a girl aged 2-10 years in good health and CMV-seronegative. The source material was PBMCs. The CDR3 nucleotides are TGCAGCGTTGCCGGGGTAGCGGGAGGGTCCACAGATACGCAGTATTTT. It specifies CSVAGVAGGSTDTQYF.